What follows are 13 T cell receptor beta chains derived from one specimen sequenced in a study of tumor-infiltrating lymphocytes in primary liver carcinoma. From 500 ng total RNA, TCR beta cDNA was generated with a primer in the constant region. Library construction for TCR beta comprised three nested multiplex PCR rounds performed with slightly modified ARM-PCR. Forward primers for TRBV1-TRBV30 and a C-beta reverse primer served the first two PCR rounds, at approximately 10 cycles each. TCRdb independently ran MiXCR on the multiplex PCR reads; one entry per CDR3 protein. The table has about 200,000 distinct CDR3 sequences, 65% seen once. Blood RNA originated from unsorted whole blood, with germline DNA additionally extracted. The sequenced material came from peripheral blood. All receptors derive from a woman aged 55-70 years with primary liver carcinoma and hepatitis B virus infection.

For this clonotype: A much larger clonotype is one base distant, so this may be a read error. This chain joins TRBV10-2 and TRBJ2-7, with TRBD1 identical over 11 bases. CDR1 is WSHSY and CDR2 is SAAADI in the germline V gene. This CDR3 has 15 residues. CDR3 sequence reads: CASTSRDRGTYEHYF. In nucleotides, the CDR3 is TGCGCCAGTACGAGCCGGGACAGGGGGACCTACGAGCACTACTTC.

With respect to this clonotype: Just one base apart from a much larger clone, this may be a read error. J is TRBJ2-7 and V is TRBV7-9; D may be TRBD1 (5 bases). The CDR3 totals 12 residues. Germline V lookup: CDR1 SEHNR, CDR2 FQNEAQ (reference sequence). The CDR3 DNA reads as TGTGCCGGCAGCTCGCAGGGTTACGAGCAGTACTTC. This translates into CAGSSQGYEQYF.

Concerning this clonotype: A much larger clone lies one base from this, so it may be a read error. In this CDR3 the conserved last residue, phenylalanine or tryptophan, is missing, so a read error is likely. V is TRBV12-3 or TRBV12-4 and J is TRBJ2-3; a weak D match, TRBD2 (5 bases). This CDR3 is built from 17 residues. V lost 4 bases to trimming and J lost 3 bases, with 20 bases between them. CDR3 in DNA: TGTGCCAGCAGTTGCCCCCTGAAGAGGGTGAAAACAGATACGCAGTATTTG. It translates to CASSCPLKRVKTDTQYL.

Remarks on this clonotype: The junction does not match germline at one end; this may be a read error. J is TRBJ1-2 and V is TRBV12-5, with D hard to call. The CDR3 runs to 11 residues. The V gene's germline CDR1 is LGHNT and CDR2 FRNRAP. In nucleotides, the CDR3 is TGTGCCAGCAGTTTTGGCCGAGCGCGGATCTTC. This codes for CASSFGRARIF. Full variable domain (outside the CDR3, taken from reference TRBV12-5 and TRBJ1-2): DARVTQTPRHKVTEMGQEVTMRCQPILGHNTVFWYRQTMMQGLELLAYFRNRAPLDDSGMPKDRFSAEMPDATLATLKIQPSEPRDSAVYFCASSFGRARIFGSGTRLTVV.

A remark on this clonotype: Given a much more abundant clone one base away, this may be a read error. The CDR3 loop reads CACSFGQGVQINYGYTF. The CDR3 nucleotides are TGTGCCTGCAGTTTTGGACAGGGGGTACAGATCAACTATGGCTACACCTTC. This chain uses TRBV12-3 or TRBV12-4 with TRBJ1-2, with TRBD1 identical over 10 bases. The length of the CDR3 is 17 residues.

Note on this clonotype: A much larger clone sits a single nucleotide away, making a read error possible. The chain combines TRBV5-4 with TRBJ2-3; D is perhaps TRBD2 (7 bases). From germline, CDR1 is SGHNT and CDR2 YYREEE (reference sequence). This CDR3 spans 19 amino acids. CDR3 in amino acids: CASSLGLARGMTSTDMQYF. The CDR3 DNA reads TGTGCCAGCAGCTTGGGGCTAGCAAGGGGGATGACTAGCACAGATATGCAGTATTTT.

The sample holds a few counts of this clonotype. V and J are TRBV5-1 and TRBJ2-5; D is perhaps TRBD2 (5 bases). This CDR3 contains 14 residues. Trimming stripped 3 bases from V and 2 bases from J, with 11 bases between. The V gene's germline CDR1 is SGHRS and CDR2 YFSETQ. This chain's CDR3 is CASSSDWTQETQYF. In DNA form, the CDR3 reads TGCGCCAGCAGCTCGGACTGGACTCAAGAGACCCAGTACTTC.

Details on this clonotype: A read error may explain this, as a much larger clone is one base away. Likely a read error: the CDR3 ends without its conserved phenylalanine or tryptophan. This sequence joins TRBV29-1 and TRBJ2-3; TRBD2 aligns across 12 bases. Unmatched junction bases numbered 4, after V lost 4 bases and J lost 5 bases. The CDR3 runs 14 residues. Germline-derived CDR1 and CDR2 are SQVTM and ANQGSEA. The CDR3 loop is CSVASGRGIDTQYL. The CDR3, as DNA: TGCAGCGTTGCTAGCGGGAGGGGGATAGATACGCAGTATTTA.

In this sample, this clonotype turned up many times. The chain uses TRBV6-1 and TRBJ2-4; no clear D gene. There are 13 residues in the CDR3. Trimming cost V 4 bases and J 0 bases, with 4 bases left between them. Germline V gene data show CDR1 as MNHNS and CDR2 as SASEGT. The CDR3 nucleotides are TGTGCCAGCAGTGGAGTAGCCAAAAACATTCAGTACTTC. Translated, it gives CASSGVAKNIQYF.

This clonotype was observed once. This likely comes from a read error, as the CDR3 has no conserved phenylalanine or tryptophan at its end. The limits of the CDR3 on the DNA are not certain, so only TCRdb's listed CDR3 is given. The rearrangement joins TRBV10-3 to TRBJ2-2; no check of the table's D call, TRBD1, against the DNA was made. Including both end residues, the CDR3 is 13 amino acids long. CDR1 and CDR2 (germline): ENHRY, SYGVKD. The CDR3 sequence: CAIGPGDTGELFS.

This clonotype appeared a single time. Just one base apart from a much larger clone, this may be a read error. This CDR3 fails to terminate in the conserved phenylalanine or tryptophan, so it likely reflects a read error. V and J are TRBV6-1 and TRBJ2-4; tentative D call: TRBD2 (5 bases). V lost 5 bases and J 9 bases, leaving 14 bases between the germline ends. The germline gives CDR1 MNHNS, CDR2 SASEGT. CDR3 length: 13 amino acids. This chain's CDR3 is CASSNDYSGIQYL. The CDR3 DNA sequence: TGTGCCAGCAGTAACGACTACTCAGGCATTCAGTACTTA.

This clonotype was seen a single time. Just one base apart from a much larger clone, this may be a read error. The chain recombines TRBV5-1 with TRBJ2-2, with a weak D call TRBD2 (6 bases). Germline V gene data show CDR1 as SGHRS and CDR2 as YFSETQ. The CDR3 has 15 residues. The CDR3 here is CARSLAGRGTGELFF. The CDR3 nucleotides read TGCGCCCGCAGCTTGGCGGGGAGAGGAACCGGGGAGCTGTTTTTT.

In its sample, this clonotype was seen a few times. V usage is TRBV5-1 and J usage is TRBJ2-7; 11 bases map to TRBD1. V was clipped by 4 bases and J by 2 bases; unmatched bases: 5. Per germline, CDR1 SGHRS and CDR2 YFSETQ. The CDR3 extends over 15 amino acids. CDR3 residues: CASSRGQGGTYEQYF. CDR3 coding DNA: TGCGCCAGCAGCCGGGGACAGGGGGGCACCTACGAGCAGTACTTC.